This record covers a single T cell receptor (beta chain). The data were produced by immunoSEQ multiplex PCR, yet TCRdb's version contains in-frame clones alone and is incomplete. Of about 2 million clones listed, less than 95% are singletons. The data belong to a study of shared clonotypes between healthy human individuals. The CDR3 has 15 residues. V lost 6 bases, J lost 3 bases, and 17 bases lay in between. CDR1 and CDR2 from the germline V gene are MNHEY and SVGAGI. The naive CD8 population came from CD45RO-negative cells selected for CCR7, without terminally differentiated effector memory CD45RA+ cells.

V and J are TRBV6-5 and TRBJ1-2, with no clear D. Sequencing input: naive CD8+ T cells sorted from blood. This clonotype was obtained from a man between 18 and 29 years old in good health. CDR3 region: CASSNQWAVDYGYTF. The CDR3 bases are TGTGCCAGCAGCAACCAATGGGCAGTAGACTATGGCTACACCTTC.